This T cell receptor (beta chain) came from a study of T cell repertoires in cytomegalovirus infection. Study-wide results and caveats: Ex vivo responses were dominated by HLA-C-restricted CMV-specific TCR beta clonotypes.

Germline assignment: CDR1 SEHNR and CDR2 FQNEAQ (reference sequence). Trimming left V 0 bases short and J 11 bases short, with 5 bases between. The CDR3 runs to 12 residues. Details on this clonotype: Its antigen is not known.

TCRdb independently ran MiXCR on the reads; one entry per CDR3 protein. This table holds approximately 1,000,000 distinct CDR3 sequences, 31% found once. Sequenced material: cultured CD8+ T cells from PBMCs, taken from culture after CMV antigen stimulation. This sequence originates from a human donor in good health (CMV status not recorded). Some clones in this sample may be carry-over from other donors' samples. This chain links TRBV7-9 with TRBJ2-6, with D unclear. CDR3 sequence: CASSLAADVLTF. The CDR3 DNA is TGTGCCAGCAGCTTAGCGGCGGACGTCCTGACTTTC.